This TCR beta chain was retrieved from a study of cytomegalovirus exposure and HLA in healthy donors. In the case of this clone: The antigen is not known.

The study, taken as a whole, reports: After further analysis at a later stage, 16,951 TCR beta sequences were associated with HLA alleles at 0.05 false discovery rate. Prediction of most subjects' HLA-A and HLA-B alleles by TCR beta sequences was reportedly accurate.

The PCR used 60 Vbeta and 13 Jbeta primers. Produced via immunoSEQ multiplex PCR; TCRdb's table is partial and in-frame only. The table shows about 52,000 clones, with approximately 70% occurring only once. The trim removed 2 bases at V and 6 bases at J, leaving 6 bases unmatched. Germline CDR1 and CDR2: SGHVS and FQNEAQ. CDR3 length equals 15 residues. The sequence was obtained from a woman aged 50 to 60 in good health and CMV-seronegative. Sequencing was done on a sample of PBMCs. The chain couples TRBV7-8 to TRBJ2-2, with 7 bases that match TRBD2. The CDR3 DNA sequence: TGTGCCAGCAGCTTACCGCGGGGGATAGCCGGGGAGCTGTTTTTT. Translation gives CASSLPRGIAGELFF. The full variable domain, in which reference TRBV7-8 and TRBJ2-2 provide the parts outside the CDR3, is GAGVSQSPRYKVAKRGQDVALRCDPISGHVSLFWYQQALGQGPEFLTYFQNEAQLDKSGLPSDRFFAERPEGSVSTLKIQRTQQEDSAVYLCASSLPRGIAGELFFGEGSRLTVL.